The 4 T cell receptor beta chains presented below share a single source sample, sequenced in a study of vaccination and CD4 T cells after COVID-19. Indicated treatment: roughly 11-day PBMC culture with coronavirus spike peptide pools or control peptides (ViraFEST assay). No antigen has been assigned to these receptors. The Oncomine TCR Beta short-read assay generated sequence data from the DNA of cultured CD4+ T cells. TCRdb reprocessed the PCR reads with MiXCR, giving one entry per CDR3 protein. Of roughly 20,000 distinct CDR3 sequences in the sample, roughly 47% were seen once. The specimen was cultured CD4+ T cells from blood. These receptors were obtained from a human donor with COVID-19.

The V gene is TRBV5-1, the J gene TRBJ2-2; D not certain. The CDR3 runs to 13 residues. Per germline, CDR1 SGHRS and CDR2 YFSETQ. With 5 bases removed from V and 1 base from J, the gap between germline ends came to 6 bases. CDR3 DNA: TGCGCCAGCAGTCCAGAGAACACCGGGGAGCTGTTTTTT. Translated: CASSPENTGELFF.

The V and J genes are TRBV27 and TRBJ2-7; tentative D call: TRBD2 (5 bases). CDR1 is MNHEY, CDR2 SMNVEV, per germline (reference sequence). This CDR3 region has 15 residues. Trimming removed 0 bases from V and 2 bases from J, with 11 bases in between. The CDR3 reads CASSLSPRGTYEQYF. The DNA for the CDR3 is TGTGCCAGCAGTTTATCGCCCCGGGGAACCTACGAGCAGTACTTC.

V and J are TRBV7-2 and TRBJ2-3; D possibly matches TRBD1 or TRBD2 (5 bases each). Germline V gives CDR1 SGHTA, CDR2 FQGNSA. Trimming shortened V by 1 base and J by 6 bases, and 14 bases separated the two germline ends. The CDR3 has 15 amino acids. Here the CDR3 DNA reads TGTGCCAGCAGCTTAGACCGGGGCTCAACGGATACGCAGTATTTT. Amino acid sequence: CASSLDRGSTDTQYF. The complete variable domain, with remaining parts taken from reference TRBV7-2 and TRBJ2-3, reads GAGVSQSPSNKVTEKGKDVELRCDPISGHTALYWYRQSLGQGLEFLIYFQGNSAPDKSGLPSDRFSAERTGGSVSTLTIQRTQQEDSAVYLCASSLDRGSTDTQYFGPGTRLTVL.

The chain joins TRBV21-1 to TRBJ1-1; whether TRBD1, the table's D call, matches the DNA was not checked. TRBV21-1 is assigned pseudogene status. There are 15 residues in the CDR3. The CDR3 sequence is CASRVQGGVNTEAFF. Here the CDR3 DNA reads TGTGCCAGCAGGGTACAAGGGGGAGTGAACACTGAAGCTTTCTTT.